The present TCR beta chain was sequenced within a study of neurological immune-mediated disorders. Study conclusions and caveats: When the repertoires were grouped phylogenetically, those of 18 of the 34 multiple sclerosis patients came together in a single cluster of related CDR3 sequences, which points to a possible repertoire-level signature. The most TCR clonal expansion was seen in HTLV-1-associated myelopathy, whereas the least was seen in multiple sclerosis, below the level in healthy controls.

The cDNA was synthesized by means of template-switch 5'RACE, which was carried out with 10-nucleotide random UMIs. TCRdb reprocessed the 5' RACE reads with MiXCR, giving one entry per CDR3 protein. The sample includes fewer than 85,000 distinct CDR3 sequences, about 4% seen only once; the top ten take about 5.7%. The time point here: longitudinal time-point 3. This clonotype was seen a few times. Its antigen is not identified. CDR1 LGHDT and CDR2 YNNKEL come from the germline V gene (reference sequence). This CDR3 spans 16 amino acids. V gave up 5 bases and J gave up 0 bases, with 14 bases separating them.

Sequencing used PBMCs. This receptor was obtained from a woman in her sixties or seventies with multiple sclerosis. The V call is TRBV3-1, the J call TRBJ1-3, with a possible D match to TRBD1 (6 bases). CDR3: CASSSRGTVSGNTIYF. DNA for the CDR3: TGTGCCAGCAGCTCAAGGGGGACCGTCTCTGGAAACACCATATATTTT.